This T cell receptor beta chain was sequenced during a study of blood T cell repertoires in COVID-19. Across the whole study: T cells, B-cell-depleted T cells, or PBMCs provided the cDNA or gDNA that served as material.

The CDR3 sequence is 13 residues long. Germline CDR1 and CDR2: SQVTM and ANQGSEA. V dropped 5 bases and J dropped 5 bases, with 15 bases sitting between them. Methods used by the authors: Amplifying reference gene primers gave estimates of nucleated cell counts. Using immunoSEQ multiplex PCR, the repertoire was profiled, and TCRdb retains in-frame clones only, with some absent. V and J calls and clone size are as listed in that table; D and trimming were resolved from the DNA. The sample includes 150,000 to 200,000 clones, 88% of them seen just once. The receptor comes from a man aged 60 to 75 with acute or convalescent COVID-19. The chain carries TRBV29-1 and TRBJ1-1; no firm D call. Specimen: peripheral blood. In DNA form, the CDR3 reads TGCAGCGTTTACCTCTCGGGAGGAACTGAAGCTTTCTTT. Protein: CSVYLSGGTEAFF. The entire variable domain, with the rest obtained from reference TRBV29-1 and TRBJ1-1, is as follows: SAVISQKPSRDICQRGTSLTIQCQVDSQVTMMFWYRQQPGQSLTLIATANQGSEATYESGFVIDKFPISRPNLTFSTLTVSNMSPEDSSIYLCSVYLSGGTEAFFGQGTRLTVV.